Sequencing of this T cell receptor (beta chain) was carried out in a study of cytomegalovirus exposure and HLA in healthy donors. The germline V gene has CDR1 SGHVS and CDR2 FNYEAQ. Trimming took 5 bases from V and 4 from J; bases not matched to a gene: 6. The CDR3 length is 14 residues. Here immunoSEQ multiplex PCR was the method, and the copy in TCRdb shows in-frame clones only, minus some. The sample carries about 86,000 clones, 90% to 95% recorded once. The sequence derives from a man between 18 and 35 years old in good health and CMV-seronegative. The sequencing sample was made of PBMCs. This rearrangement joins TRBV7-6 to TRBJ2-7; 9 bases are shared with TRBD1. The CDR3 reads CASSHTGGWYEQYF. CDR3 in DNA: TGTGCCAGCAGCCATACAGGGGGCTGGTACGAGCAGTACTTC.